This T cell receptor beta chain is from a study of T cells in Graves' hyperthyroidism and ophthalmopathy. Exclusion criteria comprised uncontrolled infection, other autoimmune disease, pregnancy or lactation. General study results and limits: Ophthalmopathy was model-predicted a median around 6.1 months pre-onset.

The V gene lost 5 bases and the J gene lost 4 bases, with 12 bases spanning the gap. This CDR3 is 13 amino acids long. Per germline, CDR1 DFQATT and CDR2 SNEGSKA (reference sequence). As concerns this clonotype: No antigen is known for it.

Template material for amplifying TCR beta CDR3 regions consisted of RNA transcripts. The TCR CDR3 was amplified in a first-round RT-PCR using the HTBI primer set. TCRdb re-derived calls from the multiplex PCR reads in MiXCR, one entry per CDR3 protein. The data contain approximately 640,000 distinct CDR3 sequences, about 45% of them seen just once; the ten biggest clones take up approximately 7.2%. Sample: peripheral blood or thyroid tissue (not recorded which). This receptor was taken from an adult man with Graves' disease, either hyperthyroidism or ophthalmopathy (not recorded which). The genes are TRBV20-1 and TRBJ1-3, with a possible D match to TRBD1 (6 bases). The CDR3 is CSAVEGQGNTIYF. The DNA for the CDR3 is TGCAGTGCTGTAGAGGGACAAGGAAACACCATATATTTT.